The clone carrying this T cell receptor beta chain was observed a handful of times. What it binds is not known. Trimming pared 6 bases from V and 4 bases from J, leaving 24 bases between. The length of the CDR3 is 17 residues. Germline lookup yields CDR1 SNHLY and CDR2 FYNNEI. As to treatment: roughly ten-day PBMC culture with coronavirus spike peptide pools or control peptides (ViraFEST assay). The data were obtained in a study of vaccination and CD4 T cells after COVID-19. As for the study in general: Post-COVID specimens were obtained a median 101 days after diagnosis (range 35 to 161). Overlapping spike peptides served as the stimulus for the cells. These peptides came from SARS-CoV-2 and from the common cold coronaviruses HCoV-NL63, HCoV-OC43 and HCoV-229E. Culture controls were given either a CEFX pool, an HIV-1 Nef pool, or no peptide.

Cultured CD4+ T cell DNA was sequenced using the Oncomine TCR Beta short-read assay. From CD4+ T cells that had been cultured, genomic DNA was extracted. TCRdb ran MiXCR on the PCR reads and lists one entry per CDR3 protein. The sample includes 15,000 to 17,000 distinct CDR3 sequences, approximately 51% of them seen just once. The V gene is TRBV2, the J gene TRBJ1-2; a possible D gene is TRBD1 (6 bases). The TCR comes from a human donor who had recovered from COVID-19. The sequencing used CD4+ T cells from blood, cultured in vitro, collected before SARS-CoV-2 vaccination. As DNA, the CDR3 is TGTGCCAGCAGAAGTCCTGGGGTCAGGGGCGAAAGCTATGGCTACACCTTC. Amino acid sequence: CASRSPGVRGESYGYTF.